Following are 18 T cell receptor beta chains from one sample sequenced in a study of blood T cell repertoires in COVID-19. Measured with immunoSEQ multiplex PCR; TCRdb has only the in-frame clones, and not every one. The sample carries hundreds of thousands of clones, 70% to 90% recorded once. Sequenced: peripheral blood. The receptors were gathered from a man between 18 and 29 years old with active or convalescent COVID-19.

This sequence joins TRBV15 and TRBJ2-6; D is undetermined. Germline V lookup: CDR1 LNHNV, CDR2 YYDKDF (reference sequence). This CDR3 has 16 residues. The germline V and J ends were trimmed by 0 bases and 4 bases, with 10 bases remaining between them. The CDR3: CATSRESDWGANVLTF. The CDR3 nucleotides are TGTGCCACCAGCAGAGAGAGCGATTGGGGGGCCAACGTCCTGACTTTC.

The rearrangement links TRBV5-6 to TRBJ2-1, with a weak D call TRBD2 (5 bases). CDR3 length: 15 residues. CDR1 is SGHDT and CDR2 is YYEEEE in the germline V gene. V was clipped by 0 bases and J by 5 bases, with 12 bases between them. CDR3 sequence reads: CASSLAQRNNNEQFF. The CDR3 DNA is TGTGCCAGCAGCTTGGCCCAGCGGAATAACAATGAGCAGTTCTTC.

The rearrangement joins TRBV9 to TRBJ2-3, with 11 bases lining up with TRBD2. The germline gives CDR1 SGDLS, CDR2 YYNGEE. J was trimmed by 7 bases and V by 3 bases; bases with no gene match: 10. CDR3 length equals 16 residues. The CDR3 sequence is CASSAYSGGGANTQYF. CDR3 nucleotides: TGTGCCAGCAGCGCCTATAGCGGGGGGGGAGCGAATACGCAGTATTTT. Full variable domain (remainder filled in from reference TRBV9 and TRBJ2-3): DSGVTQTPKHLITATGQRVTLRCSPRSGDLSVYWYQQSLDQGLQFLIQYYNGEERAKGNILERFSAQQFPDLHSELNLSSLELGDSALYFCASSAYSGGGANTQYFGPGTRLTVL.

The gene calls are TRBV2 and TRBJ1-1; D is ambiguous. The V and J ends lost 3 bases and 6 bases respectively, with 8 bases between them. Germline V gene sequence: CDR1 SNHLY, CDR2 FYNNEI. The CDR3 spans 12 residues. The CDR3 spells CASSESGPEAFF. In nucleotides, the CDR3 is TGTGCCAGCAGTGAGTCGGGTCCTGAAGCTTTCTTT. The whole variable domain, remainder taken from reference TRBV2 and TRBJ1-1, is EPEVTQTPSHQVTQMGQEVILRCVPISNHLYFYWYRQILGQKVEFLVSFYNNEISEKSEIFDDQFSVERPDGSNFTLKIRSTKLEDSAMYFCASSESGPEAFFGQGTRLTVV.

The gene calls are TRBV7-2 and TRBJ1-2, with D tentatively TRBD1 (6 bases). V lost 3 bases and J 0 bases, leaving 8 bases between the germline ends. CDR1 and CDR2 from the germline V gene are SGHTA and FQGNSA. This CDR3 contains 14 residues. In DNA, the CDR3 is TGTGCCAGCAGCTTGTCAGGGGCTAACTATGGCTACACCTTC. Residues: CASSLSGANYGYTF.

The chain carries TRBV27 and TRBJ2-1; D is unclear. This CDR3 is 13 amino acids long. Germline V gene data show CDR1 as MNHEY and CDR2 as SMNVEV (reference sequence). Trimming took 8 bases from V and 6 from J, leaving 14 bases between them. The CDR3: CASGPFFANEQFF. The CDR3 bases are TGTGCCAGCGGCCCCTTCTTCGCCAATGAGCAGTTCTTC.

This chain links TRBV6-6 with TRBJ1-5; 7 positions match TRBD1. The J segment lost 4 bases and the V segment lost 2 bases, leaving 5 bases of the junction unmatched. Germline V gene data show CDR1 as MNHNY and CDR2 as SVGAGI (reference sequence). The CDR3 is 15 amino acids. The CDR3 DNA follows: TGTGCCAGCAGTTACCAGGGACAGCTGAATCAGCCCCAGCATTTT. Its translation is CASSYQGQLNQPQHF.

V usage is TRBV5-5 and J usage is TRBJ2-3, with 11 bases fitting TRBD2. V gave up 4 bases and J gave up 2 bases; unmatched junction bases: 6. Per the germline V gene, CDR1 is SGHKS and CDR2 is YYEKEE (reference sequence). This CDR3 region has 16 residues. In DNA form, the CDR3 reads TGTGCCAGCAGCCCCCGACTAGCGGGATACACAGATACGCAGTATTTT. Its protein product is CASSPRLAGYTDTQYF.

The chain employs TRBV7-8 and TRBJ2-2; TRBD1 matches 9 bases. V trimming: 1 base; J trimming: 8 bases; junction bases outside the gene matches: 5. The CDR3 runs 15 residues. Germline V gene lookup returns CDR1 SGHVS and CDR2 FQNEAQ. The CDR3 is CASSLGDREAGELFF. The CDR3 nucleotides read TGTGCCAGCAGCTTAGGGGACAGGGAGGCAGGGGAGCTGTTTTTT.

The chain carries TRBV7-2 and TRBJ1-2; D call uncertain. There are 13 residues in the CDR3. V was cut by 1 base and J by 4 bases, with 7 bases left in between. Germline CDR1 is SGHTA and CDR2 is FQGNSA. CDR3 sequence reads: CASSLGRVYGYTF. Written as DNA, the CDR3 is TGTGCCAGCAGCTTAGGGAGGGTCTATGGCTACACCTTC.

The chain combines TRBV7-2 with TRBJ1-2; 9 nucleotides align to TRBD1. The CDR3 has 15 amino acids. CDR1 SGHTA and CDR2 FQGNSA come from the germline V gene. Unmatched junction bases numbered 7, after V lost 4 bases and J lost 4 bases. The CDR3 sequence: CASSSRDRVTYGYTF. The CDR3 nucleotides are TGTGCCAGCAGCTCTCGGGACAGGGTAACCTATGGCTACACCTTC.

This clone was seen a single time. V gene TRBV30 combines with J gene TRBJ1-2; no firm D call. V was pared by 1 base and J by 7 bases, with 13 bases between. From germline, CDR1 is GTSNPN and CDR2 SVGIG (reference sequence). The CDR3 contains 13 residues. The CDR3 is CAWSDTGRGGYTF. CDR3 nucleotide sequence: TGTGCCTGGAGTGACACGGGTAGAGGTGGCTACACCTTC.

CDR3 residues: CASKEDRVVLGAFF. CDR3 nucleotide sequence: TGTGCCAGTAAAGAGGACAGGGTCGTTTTGGGAGCTTTCTTT. This sequence joins TRBV2 and TRBJ1-1; 8 nucleotides line up with TRBD1. Germline V CDR1 and CDR2: SNHLY, FYNNEI. The V segment lost 9 bases and the J segment 10 bases; nucleotides outside the gene matches: 16. This CDR3 has 14 amino acids.

This rearrangement joins TRBV19 to TRBJ2-3; 9 bases align to TRBD1. With V trimmed by 7 bases and J by 4 bases, 9 bases remained unmatched. Germline V gives CDR1 LNHDA, CDR2 SQIVND (reference sequence). The CDR3 totals 15 residues. The CDR3 is CASTSGQGVADTQYF. CDR3 bases: TGTGCCAGTACCTCGGGACAGGGCGTCGCAGATACGCAGTATTTT.

This chain uses TRBV25-1 with TRBJ2-2; TRBD1 is a possible D gene (6 bases). The CDR3 sequence is 15 residues long. Trimming stripped 7 bases from V and 8 bases from J, with 20 bases between. Germline V lookup: CDR1 MGHDK, CDR2 SYGVNS. The CDR3 DNA sequence: TGTGCCAGCACCCCGGCAGGGGATGGGGAAGGGGAGCTGTTTTTT. Translation gives CASTPAGDGEGELFF.

This chain links TRBV12-3 or TRBV12-4 with TRBJ1-2; D is unclear. The ends were cut back, 5 bases at V and 4 bases at J, with 11 bases in the middle. This CDR3 has 13 amino acids. DNA for the CDR3: TGTGCCAGCAGTCCGGCAGCGGTCTATGGCTACACCTTC. This gives the protein CASSPAAVYGYTF.

This clone was detected only once. J is TRBJ1-2 and V is TRBV12-3 or TRBV12-4; the D is unclear. Trimming took off 5 bases at V and 4 bases at J, with 8 bases between the two ends. The CDR3 runs 12 residues. The CDR3 sequence is CASSRTVYGYTF. CDR3 in DNA: TGTGCCAGCAGTCGAACAGTCTATGGCTACACCTTC.

The chain combines TRBV28 with TRBJ2-3; the match to TRBD2 covers 9 bases. Germline CDR1 reads MDHEN; CDR2 reads SYDVKM. The V and J ends lost 5 bases and 6 bases, in that order; junction bases with no gene match: 9. This CDR3 region has 15 residues. The DNA for the CDR3 is TGTGCCAGCAGTCGCCCTCGGACTAGCGCTGATACGCAGTATTTT. This encodes CASSRPRTSADTQYF. Full variable domain (remainder filled in from reference TRBV28 and TRBJ2-3): DVKVTQSSRYLVKRTGEKVFLECVQDMDHENMFWYRQDPGLGLRLIYFSYDVKMKEKGDIPEGYSVSREKKERFSLILESASTNQTSMYLCASSRPRTSADTQYFGPGTRLTVL.